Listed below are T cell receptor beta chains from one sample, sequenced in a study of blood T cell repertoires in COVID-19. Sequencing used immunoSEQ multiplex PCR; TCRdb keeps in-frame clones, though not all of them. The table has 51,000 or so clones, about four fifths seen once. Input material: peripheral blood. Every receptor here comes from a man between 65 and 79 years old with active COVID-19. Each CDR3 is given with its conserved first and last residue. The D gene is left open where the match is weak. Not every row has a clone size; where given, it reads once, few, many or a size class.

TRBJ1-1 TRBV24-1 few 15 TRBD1 CATSDPRQGGTEAFF TGTGCCACCAGTGATCCGCGACAGGGAGGAACTGAAGCTTTCTTT
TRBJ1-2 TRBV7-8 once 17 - CASSLGTLTTINYGYTF TGTGCCAGCAGCTTAGGAACTCTGACAACGATTAACTATGGCTACACCTTC
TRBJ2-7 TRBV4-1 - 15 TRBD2 CASTRTSGGAYEQYF TGCGCCAGCACCAGGACTAGCGGGGGGGCCTACGAGCAGTACTTC
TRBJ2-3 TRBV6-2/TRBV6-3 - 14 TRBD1 CASSTGQARDTQYF TGTGCCAGCAGCACCGGACAGGCCCGGGATACGCAGTATTTT
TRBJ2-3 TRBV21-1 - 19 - CASSKEQPSSLPSTDTQYF TGTGCCAGCAGCAAAGAACAGCCGAGCTCCCTGCCTAGCACAGATACGCAGTATTTT
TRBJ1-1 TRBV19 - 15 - CASFSPGGLNTEAFF TGTGCCAGTTTCAGTCCCGGCGGGCTGAACACTGAAGCTTTCTTT
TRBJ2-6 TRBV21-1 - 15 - CASRTETCGANVLTF TGTGCCTCTCGGACTGAGACCTGCGGGGCCAACGTCCTGACTTTC
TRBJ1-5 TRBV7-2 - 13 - CASSLNTVQPQHF TGTGCCAGCAGCTTAAATACGGTTCAGCCCCAGCATTTT
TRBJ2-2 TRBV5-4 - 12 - CASSRTTGELFF TGTGCCAGCAGCCGGACAACCGGGGAGCTGTTTTTT
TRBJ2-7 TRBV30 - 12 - CAWSRGPYEQYF TGTGCCTGGTCCAGGGGCCCCTACGAGCAGTACTTC
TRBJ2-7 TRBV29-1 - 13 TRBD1 CSGGTGDRGEQYF TGCAGCGGAGGGACAGGGGATCGTGGCGAGCAGTACTTC
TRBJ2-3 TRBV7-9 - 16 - CASRPTRDKSTDTQYF TGTGCCAGCAGACCCACACGGGACAAATCCACAGATACGCAGTATTTT
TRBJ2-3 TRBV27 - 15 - CASSLSGGFVDTQYF TGTGCCAGCAGTTTATCAGGGGGTTTTGTAGATACGCAGTATTTT
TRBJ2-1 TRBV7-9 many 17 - CASQPGSGSVAYNEQFF TGTGCCAGCCAGCCCGGGTCCGGAAGTGTCGCCTACAATGAGCAGTTCTTC
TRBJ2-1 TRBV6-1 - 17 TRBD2 CASSEELAGARPSEQFF TGTGCCAGCAGTGAAGAACTAGCGGGGGCCCGGCCGAGTGAGCAGTTCTTC